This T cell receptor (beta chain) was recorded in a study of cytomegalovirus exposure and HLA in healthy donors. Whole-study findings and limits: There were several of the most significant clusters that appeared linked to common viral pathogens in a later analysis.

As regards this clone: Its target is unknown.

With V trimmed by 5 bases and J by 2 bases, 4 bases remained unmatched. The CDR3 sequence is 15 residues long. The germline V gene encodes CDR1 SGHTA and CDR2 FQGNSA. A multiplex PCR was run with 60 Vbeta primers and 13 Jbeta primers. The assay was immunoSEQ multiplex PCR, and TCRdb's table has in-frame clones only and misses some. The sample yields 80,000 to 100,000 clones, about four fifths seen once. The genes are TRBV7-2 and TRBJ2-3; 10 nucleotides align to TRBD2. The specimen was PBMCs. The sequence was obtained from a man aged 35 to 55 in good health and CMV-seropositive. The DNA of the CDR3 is TGTGCCAGCAGCCCGGGACTAGCGAACACAGATACGCAGTATTTT. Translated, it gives CASSPGLANTDTQYF.